The 28 T cell receptor beta chains below come from one sample, sequenced in a study of cytomegalovirus exposure and HLA in healthy donors. Primers included in the PCR were 60 Vbeta and 13 Jbeta primers. TCRdb's table, derived via immunoSEQ multiplex PCR, lists solely in-frame clones and lacks some. The ten top clones account for about 1.7%, within a sample of some 46,000 clones. The source material was PBMCs. The receptor set was obtained from a woman aged 25 to 39 in good health and CMV-seronegative.

J is TRBJ1-2 and V is TRBV19; D remains unclear. The CDR3 sequence is 16 residues long. V shed 1 base and J shed 7 bases, with 19 bases lying between them. Germline V gene data show CDR1 as LNHDA and CDR2 as SQIVND (reference sequence). This chain's CDR3 is CASSIGDKVHVGGYTF. CDR3 nucleotide sequence: TGTGCCAGTAGTATAGGCGACAAGGTGCATGTTGGTGGCTACACCTTC.

The V gene is TRBV19, the J gene TRBJ2-1, with 10 bases aligning to TRBD2. Germline V gives CDR1 LNHDA, CDR2 SQIVND (reference sequence). V shed 5 bases, J shed 4 bases, and the junction held 5 bases outside the gene matches. The CDR3 is 15 residues long. CDR3 residues: CASSVVAGGYNEQFF. CDR3 coding DNA: TGTGCCAGTAGTGTGGTAGCGGGAGGTTACAATGAGCAGTTCTTC.

The chain links TRBV2 to TRBJ2-1; D possibly corresponds to TRBD2 (7 bases). The germline V and J ends were trimmed by 4 bases and 4 bases, with 14 bases remaining between them. Germline CDR1 SNHLY, CDR2 FYNNEI. The CDR3 is 15 amino acids. The chain's CDR3 is CASSVDRGGYNEQFF. The DNA for the CDR3 is TGTGCCAGCAGTGTAGATAGGGGGGGATACAATGAGCAGTTCTTC.

V usage is TRBV7-8 and J usage is TRBJ1-2, with 8 nucleotides matching TRBD1. The germline CDR1 and CDR2 sequences are SGHVS and FQNEAQ. The length of the CDR3 is 14 residues. The V and J ends lost 1 base and 6 bases, in that order; junction bases with no gene match: 4. Here the CDR3 DNA reads TGTGCCAGCAGCTTAGAGAGGACAGGGCATGGCTACACCTTC. This encodes CASSLERTGHGYTF.

The chain is built from TRBV9 and TRBJ1-4; D ambiguous. This CDR3 comprises 14 residues. The germline V and J ends were trimmed by 5 bases and 0 bases, with 8 bases remaining between them. Looked up from germline, CDR1 is SGDLS and CDR2 is YYNGEE. The CDR3 coding sequence is TGTGCCAGCAGTGACACCGCAACTAATGAAAAACTGTTTTTT. Protein: CASSDTATNEKLFF.

The chain employs TRBV19 and TRBJ2-7; 10 positions match TRBD1. From germline, CDR1 is LNHDA and CDR2 SQIVND (reference sequence). With 2 bases clipped from V and 4 bases from J, the junction kept 5 bases outside the gene matches. CDR3 length: 15 amino acids. The CDR3 DNA follows: TGTGCCAGTAGTATATTCGGGACAGGGGCTTACGAGCAGTACTTC. As protein: CASSIFGTGAYEQYF.

V is TRBV11-3 and J is TRBJ1-2; D remains ambiguous. Trimming shortened V by 4 bases and J by 8 bases, and 20 bases separated the two germline ends. Germline V lookup: CDR1 SGHNT, CDR2 YENEEA. CDR3 length: 15 amino acids. CDR3 DNA sequence: TGTGCCAGCAGCTCATCCCGAGTCGGGGTAGGGGGCTACACCTTC. It translates to CASSSSRVGVGGYTF.

The V gene is TRBV19, the J gene TRBJ1-1, with D perhaps TRBD1 (6 bases). Germline CDR1 is LNHDA and CDR2 is SQIVND (reference sequence). Trimming shortened V by 8 bases and J by 1 base, and 14 bases separated the two germline ends. The CDR3 has 14 amino acids. CDR3 sequence: CASSRAGANTEAFF. CDR3 bases: TGTGCCAGTTCTCGGGCAGGGGCGAACACTGAAGCTTTCTTT. The complete variable domain, with remaining parts taken from reference TRBV19 and TRBJ1-1, reads DGGITQSPKYLFRKEGQNVTLSCEQNLNHDAMYWYRQDPGQGLRLIYYSQIVNDFQKGDIAEGYSVSREKKESFPLTVTSAQKNPTAFYLCASSRAGANTEAFFGQGTRLTVV.

CDR3 bases: TGTGCCAGCGGGTACAGGGGGCAGTTCACTGAAGCTTTCTTT. Protein product: CASGYRGQFTEAFF. The chain joins TRBV7-9 to TRBJ1-1; 9 bases are a match to TRBD1. Per the germline V gene, CDR1 is SEHNR and CDR2 is FQNEAQ (reference sequence). This CDR3 spans 14 amino acids. The junction had 8 bases not matched to a gene; V was cut back by 8 bases and J by 4 bases.

CDR3 nucleotides: TGTGCCAGTAGTTCCAGGGTAAAGGGCTACACCTTC. It codes for CASSSRVKGYTF. V is TRBV19 and J is TRBJ1-2; possible D gene TRBD1, 5 bases. The CDR3 totals 12 residues. The germline V and J ends were trimmed by 5 bases and 8 bases, with 12 bases remaining between them. CDR1 LNHDA and CDR2 SQIVND come from the germline V gene (reference sequence).

The CDR3 protein is CASSVGGNGYTF. Here the CDR3 DNA reads TGTGCCAGCAGCGTCGGAGGAAATGGCTACACCTTC. This chain joins TRBV9 and TRBJ1-2; D call uncertain. Germline CDR1 and CDR2: SGDLS and YYNGEE. The CDR3 has 12 amino acids. V shed 2 bases and J shed 6 bases, with 8 bases lying between them.

The gene calls are TRBV29-1 and TRBJ1-1, with 8 bases identical to TRBD1. The CDR3 extends over 14 amino acids. Trimming at V came to 6 bases and at J to 4 bases, leaving 10 bases not matched to a gene. Per the germline V gene, CDR1 is SQVTM and CDR2 is ANQGSEA. CDR3 in DNA: TGCAGCGTCGAATTGACAGGGGCCGGCACTGAAGCTTTCTTT. This translates into CSVELTGAGTEAFF.

The chain joins TRBV5-1 to TRBJ1-2, with a tentative D call TRBD1 (5 bases). The length of the CDR3 is 12 residues. Deletions cut 0 bases from V and 6 bases from J, with 6 bases between. Germline-derived CDR1 and CDR2 are SGHRS and YFSETQ. The chain's CDR3 is CASSLATDGYTF. The DNA for the CDR3 is TGCGCCAGCAGCTTGGCGACAGATGGCTACACCTTC.

The V and J genes are TRBV6-6 and TRBJ1-4, with unresolved D. The CDR3 length is 14 residues. Trimming removed 6 bases at V and 5 bases at J, with 13 bases between. In germline, CDR1 is MNHNY, CDR2 SVGAGI (reference sequence). The CDR3 spells CASRPSSGNEKLFF. CDR3 nucleotide sequence: TGTGCCAGCAGGCCCTCCTCGGGGAATGAAAAACTGTTTTTT.

The rearrangement joins TRBV10-3 to TRBJ1-1; D not certain. CDR3 length: 15 amino acids. V was pared by 10 bases and J by 1 base, with 19 bases between. Germline CDR1 and CDR2: ENHRY and SYGVKD. The CDR3 region is CATRGSVVGNTEAFF. CDR3 in DNA: TGTGCCACCCGGGGATCAGTTGTCGGGAACACTGAAGCTTTCTTT.

This chain links TRBV5-6 with TRBJ2-7; D uncertain. CDR3 length: 16 residues. Germline loops: CDR1 SGHDT, CDR2 YYEEEE. V lost 1 base and J lost 2, with 16 bases in between. The CDR3 DNA reads as TGTGCCAGCAGCTTGATGGTAGAGACAATGACCTACGAGCAGTACTTC. The encoded protein is CASSLMVETMTYEQYF.

The chain carries TRBV19 and TRBJ2-2; tentative D call: TRBD2 (5 bases). The germline V gene has CDR1 LNHDA and CDR2 SQIVND (reference sequence). The CDR3 sequence is 12 residues long. The V gene lost 5 bases and the J gene lost 7 bases, with 8 bases spanning the gap. The CDR3 loop is CASSPRGGELFF. CDR3 DNA: TGTGCCAGTAGTCCTCGGGGCGGGGAGCTGTTTTTT. Combining the CDR3 with reference TRBV19 and TRBJ2-2 gives the whole variable domain DGGITQSPKYLFRKEGQNVTLSCEQNLNHDAMYWYRQDPGQGLRLIYYSQIVNDFQKGDIAEGYSVSREKKESFPLTVTSAQKNPTAFYLCASSPRGGELFFGEGSRLTVL.

The J gene is TRBJ2-1, the V gene TRBV28; 15 bases map to TRBD2. Germline CDR1 and CDR2: MDHEN and SYDVKM. CDR3 length equals 15 residues. Germline trimming cut 5 bases from V and 9 bases from J; bases unmatched to any gene: 5. CDR3 residues: CASSKGTSGRPEQFF. For the CDR3, the DNA is TGTGCCAGCAGTAAGGGGACTAGCGGGAGGCCTGAGCAGTTCTTC.

The chain employs TRBV29-1 and TRBJ2-3; TRBD2 agrees at 12 bases. The CDR3 is 14 amino acids. The trim removed 7 bases at V and 5 bases at J, leaving 7 bases unmatched. Germline V lookup: CDR1 SQVTM, CDR2 ANQGSEA. In DNA, the CDR3 is TGCAGCGGGAGCCTAGCGGGAGGGGTAGATACGCAGTATTTT. Translation: CSGSLAGGVDTQYF.

The rearrangement links TRBV28 to TRBJ2-2; weak D call: TRBD2 (5 bases). Trimming pared 2 bases from V and 1 base from J, leaving 8 bases between. The length of the CDR3 is 15 residues. Germline CDR1 and CDR2: MDHEN and SYDVKM. CDR3 sequence (DNA): TGTGCCAGCAGTTTACACGGGGTGAACACCGGGGAGCTGTTTTTT. It specifies CASSLHGVNTGELFF.

The rearrangement links TRBV12-5 to TRBJ1-4; 9 nucleotides line up with TRBD1. The CDR3 covers 14 residues. Germline-derived CDR1 and CDR2 are LGHNT and FRNRAP. The trim removed 6 bases at V and 8 bases at J, leaving 7 bases unmatched. The chain's CDR3 is CASGTDRGGEKLFF. CDR3 in DNA: TGTGCTAGTGGAACGGACAGGGGAGGAGAAAAACTGTTTTTT.

This chain uses TRBV19 with TRBJ2-6; D is unresolved. The CDR3 sequence is 15 residues long. V dropped 5 bases and J dropped 0 bases, with 8 bases sitting between them. Germline CDR1 and CDR2: LNHDA and SQIVND (reference sequence). The CDR3 sequence: CASSVRLSGANVLTF. The CDR3 nucleotides read TGTGCCAGTAGTGTCAGACTCTCTGGGGCCAACGTCCTGACTTTC.

This rearrangement joins TRBV9 to TRBJ2-1; 15 bases line up with TRBD2. V lost 3 bases and J lost 8; bases outside the gene matches: 12. This CDR3 region has 18 residues. The germline CDR1 and CDR2 sequences are SGDLS and YYNGEE. CDR3 bases: TGTGCCAGCAGCGACGGGCCAGGACTAGCGGGAGGGCCTGATGAGCAGTTCTTC. As protein: CASSDGPGLAGGPDEQFF.

The J gene is TRBJ2-7, the V gene TRBV19, with a possible D match to TRBD1 (5 bases). The CDR3 totals 15 residues. V was shortened by 1 base and J by 3 bases, with 13 bases between the two germline ends. Germline CDR1 reads LNHDA; CDR2 reads SQIVND (reference sequence). In nucleotides, the CDR3 is TGTGCCAGTAGTATAGGGTGGGGCAGGAGCTACGAGCAGTACTTC. This gives the protein CASSIGWGRSYEQYF.

V usage is TRBV5-6 and J usage is TRBJ1-5; a weak D match, TRBD1 (6 bases). The V end lost 0 bases, the J end lost 3 bases, and 7 bases lay between the germline ends. CDR1 and CDR2 from the germline V gene are SGHDT and YYEEEE. This CDR3 is 14 amino acids long. CDR3 in amino acids: CASSLAGANQPQHF. The CDR3 DNA is TGTGCCAGCAGCTTGGCAGGGGCCAATCAGCCCCAGCATTTT.

The J gene is TRBJ2-5, the V gene TRBV30; D perhaps matches TRBD2 (6 bases). CDR3 length: 14 residues. The germline gives CDR1 GTSNPN, CDR2 SVGIG (reference sequence). V was cut by 1 base and J by 5 bases, with 14 bases left in between. CDR3 coding DNA: TGTGCCTGGAGTGGAGTGGGAGGACGGGAGACCCAGTACTTC. Translating it yields CAWSGVGGRETQYF.

The chain joins TRBV5-1 to TRBJ1-4; D remains ambiguous. The CDR3 length is 15 residues. The germline V gene has CDR1 SGHRS and CDR2 YFSETQ. The germline V and J ends were trimmed by 0 bases and 0 bases, with 6 bases remaining between them. The CDR3 is CASSLDRSTNEKLFF. CDR3 DNA: TGCGCCAGCAGCTTGGACAGATCAACTAATGAAAAACTGTTTTTT.

This chain connects TRBV11-2 to TRBJ2-7; maybe TRBD2 (6 bases). The V end lost 0 bases, the J end lost 3 bases, and 12 bases lay between the germline ends. Germline V lookup: CDR1 SGHAT, CDR2 FQNNGV. The CDR3 sequence is 15 residues long. CDR3 loop: CASSLEGGGGYEQYF. The DNA of the CDR3 is TGTGCCAGCAGCTTAGAGGGAGGAGGTGGCTACGAGCAGTACTTC.